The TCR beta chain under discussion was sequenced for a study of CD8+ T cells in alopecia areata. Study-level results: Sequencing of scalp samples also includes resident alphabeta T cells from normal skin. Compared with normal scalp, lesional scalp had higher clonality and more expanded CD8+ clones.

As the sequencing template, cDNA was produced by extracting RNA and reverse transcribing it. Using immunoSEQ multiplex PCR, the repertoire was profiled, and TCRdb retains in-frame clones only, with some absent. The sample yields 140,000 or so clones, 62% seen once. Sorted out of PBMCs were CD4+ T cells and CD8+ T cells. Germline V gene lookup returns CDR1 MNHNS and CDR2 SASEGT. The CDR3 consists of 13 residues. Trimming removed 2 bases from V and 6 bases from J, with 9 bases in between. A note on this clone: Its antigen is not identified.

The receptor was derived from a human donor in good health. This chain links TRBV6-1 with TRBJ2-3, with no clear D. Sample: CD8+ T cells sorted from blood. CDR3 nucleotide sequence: TGTGCCAGCAGTGAATCGCTAGGGGATACGCAGTATTTT. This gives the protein CASSESLGDTQYF.